The present T cell receptor beta chain was sequenced within a study of graft-versus-host responses after intestinal transplantation. In the study overall: The recipients all started with anti-thymocyte globulin induction and then took tacrolimus and steroids for 3 to 4 years.

This clone was counted a single time. Its antigen remains unidentified. Overall study results and limits: Detected in recipient marrow were GvH clones, some of which were first observed in ileum or blood. Peak levels of circulating GvH clones tracked with early post-transplant HvG declines. Clonal ratios of graft-versus-host to host-versus-graft in allografts were high for patients exhibiting graft-donor T cell macrochimerism.

V shed 1 base, J shed 8 bases, and the junction held 11 bases outside the gene matches. The CDR3 spans 16 residues. CDR1 SGHRS and CDR2 YFSETQ come from the germline V gene. Profiling relied on immunoSEQ multiplex PCR, and the TCRdb table lists in-frame clones only, not all of them. The sample has approximately 100,000 clones, 86% seen once. This TCR came from a human patient who received an intestinal transplant, so some T cells may come from the graft donor. The rearrangement links TRBV5-1 to TRBJ1-4; TRBD1 aligns across 7 bases. This specimen consisted of PBMCs, obtained 255 days after intestinal transplant. For the CDR3, the DNA is TGCGCCAGCAGCTTGCAACAGGGGTCCCTGAGCGAAAAACTGTTTTTT. Translation: CASSLQQGSLSEKLFF.